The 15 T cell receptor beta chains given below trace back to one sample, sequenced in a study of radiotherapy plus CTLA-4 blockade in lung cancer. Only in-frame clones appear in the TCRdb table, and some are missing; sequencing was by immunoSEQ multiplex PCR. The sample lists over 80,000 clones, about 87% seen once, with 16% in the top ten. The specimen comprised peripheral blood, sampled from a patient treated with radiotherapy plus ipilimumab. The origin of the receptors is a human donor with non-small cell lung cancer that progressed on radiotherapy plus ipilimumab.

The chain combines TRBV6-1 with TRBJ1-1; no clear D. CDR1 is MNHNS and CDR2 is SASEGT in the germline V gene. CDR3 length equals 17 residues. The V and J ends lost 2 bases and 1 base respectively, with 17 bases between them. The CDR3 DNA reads TGTGCCAGCAGTGAATATCAATCGTCGGTGAAGAACACTGAAGCTTTCTTT. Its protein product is CASSEYQSSVKNTEAFF.

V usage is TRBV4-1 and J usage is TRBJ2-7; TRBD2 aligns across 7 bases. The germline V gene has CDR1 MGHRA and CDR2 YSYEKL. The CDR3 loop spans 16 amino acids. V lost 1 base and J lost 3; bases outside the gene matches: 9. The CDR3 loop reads CASSQAASREGYEQYF. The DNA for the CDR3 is TGCGCCAGCAGCCAAGCTGCGAGCAGGGAGGGCTACGAGCAGTACTTC.

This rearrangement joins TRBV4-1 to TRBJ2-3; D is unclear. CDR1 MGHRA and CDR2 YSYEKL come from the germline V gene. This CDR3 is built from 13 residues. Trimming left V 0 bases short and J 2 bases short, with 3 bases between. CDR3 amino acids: CASSQEPTDTQYF. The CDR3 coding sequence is TGCGCCAGCAGCCAAGAACCCACAGATACGCAGTATTTT.

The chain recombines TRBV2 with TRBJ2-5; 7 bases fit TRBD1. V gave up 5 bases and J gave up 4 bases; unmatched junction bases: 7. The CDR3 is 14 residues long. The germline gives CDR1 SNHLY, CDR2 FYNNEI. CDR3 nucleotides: TGTGCCAGCAGTCCCCTGACAGGGTCAGAGACCCAGTACTTC. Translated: CASSPLTGSETQYF.

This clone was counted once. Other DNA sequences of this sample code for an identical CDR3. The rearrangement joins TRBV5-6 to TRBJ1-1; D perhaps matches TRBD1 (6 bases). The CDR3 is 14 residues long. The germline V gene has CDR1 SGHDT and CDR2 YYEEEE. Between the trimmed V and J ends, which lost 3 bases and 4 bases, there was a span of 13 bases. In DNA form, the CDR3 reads TGTGCCAGCAGCTGGGGCCCAGGGGTCACTGAAGCTTTCTTT. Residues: CASSWGPGVTEAFF.

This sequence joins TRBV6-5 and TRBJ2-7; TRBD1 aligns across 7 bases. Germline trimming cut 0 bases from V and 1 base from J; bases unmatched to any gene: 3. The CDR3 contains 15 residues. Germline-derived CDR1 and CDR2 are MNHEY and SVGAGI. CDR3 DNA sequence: TGTGCCAGCAGTTACTCGGTGGGACAGTCCTACGAGCAGTACTTC. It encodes CASSYSVGQSYEQYF.

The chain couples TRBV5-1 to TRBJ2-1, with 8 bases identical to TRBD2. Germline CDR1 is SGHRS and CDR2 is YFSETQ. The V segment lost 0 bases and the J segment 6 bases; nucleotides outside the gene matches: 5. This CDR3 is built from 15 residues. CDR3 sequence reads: CASSLASGSLNEQFF. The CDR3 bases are TGCGCCAGCAGCTTGGCTAGCGGGTCCCTCAATGAGCAGTTCTTC.

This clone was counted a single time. The CDR3 bases are TGTGCCAGCAGCCTCCCGGGACAGGGATATAATTCACCCCTCCACTTT. Protein: CASSLPGQGYNSPLHF. The chain uses TRBV5-4 and TRBJ1-6; the match to TRBD1 covers 9 bases. V was pared by 4 bases and J by 4 bases, with 6 bases of the junction left unmatched. The CDR3 totals 16 residues. Germline V gene data show CDR1 as SGHNT and CDR2 as YYREEE (reference sequence).

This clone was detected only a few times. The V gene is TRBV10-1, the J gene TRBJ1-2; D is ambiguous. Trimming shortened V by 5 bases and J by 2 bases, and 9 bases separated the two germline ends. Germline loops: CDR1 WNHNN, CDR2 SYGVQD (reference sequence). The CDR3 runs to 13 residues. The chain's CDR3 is CASSRLWNYGYTF. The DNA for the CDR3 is TGCGCCAGCAGTCGCTTGTGGAACTATGGCTACACCTTC.

The CDR3 sequence is CASSTTAGGLGEQFF. As DNA, the CDR3 is TGTGCCAGCAGCACTACAGCGGGGGGGCTCGGTGAGCAGTTCTTC. The chain recombines TRBV7-6 with TRBJ2-1, with 10 bases identical to TRBD2. This CDR3 contains 15 residues. Trimming at V came to 5 bases and at J to 9 bases, leaving 10 bases not matched to a gene. Germline-derived CDR1 and CDR2 are SGHVS and FNYEAQ.

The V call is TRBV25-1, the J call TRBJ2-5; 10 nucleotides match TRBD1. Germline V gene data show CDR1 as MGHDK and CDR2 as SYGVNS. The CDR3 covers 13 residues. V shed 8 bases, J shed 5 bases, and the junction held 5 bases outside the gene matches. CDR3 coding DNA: TGTGCCAGCGGCCGGGACAGGGGTGAGACCCAGTACTTC. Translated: CASGRDRGETQYF.

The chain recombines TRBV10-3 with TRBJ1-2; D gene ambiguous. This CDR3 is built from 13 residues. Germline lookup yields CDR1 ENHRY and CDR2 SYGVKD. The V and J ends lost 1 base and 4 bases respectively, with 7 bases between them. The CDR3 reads CAISELYIYGYTF. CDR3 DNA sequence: TGTGCCATCAGTGAGTTGTACATCTATGGCTACACCTTC.

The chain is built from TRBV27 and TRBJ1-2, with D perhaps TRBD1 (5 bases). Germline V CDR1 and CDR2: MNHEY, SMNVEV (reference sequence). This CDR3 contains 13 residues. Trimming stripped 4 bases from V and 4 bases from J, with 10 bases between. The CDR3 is CASSSAGTYGYTF. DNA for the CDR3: TGTGCCAGCAGTTCGGCAGGGACCTATGGCTACACCTTC.

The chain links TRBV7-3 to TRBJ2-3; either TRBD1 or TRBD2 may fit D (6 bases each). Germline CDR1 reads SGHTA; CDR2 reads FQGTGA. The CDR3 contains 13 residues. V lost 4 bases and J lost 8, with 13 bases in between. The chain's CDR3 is CASSWGEGGTQYF. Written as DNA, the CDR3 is TGTGCCAGCAGCTGGGGCGAGGGGGGTACGCAGTATTTT.

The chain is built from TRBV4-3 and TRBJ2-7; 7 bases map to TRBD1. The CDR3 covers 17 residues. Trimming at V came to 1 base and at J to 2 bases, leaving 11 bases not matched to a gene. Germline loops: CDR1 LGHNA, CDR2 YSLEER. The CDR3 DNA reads TGCGCCAGCAGCCAAGTAACGAAGGGGGCGATCACCTACGAGCAGTACTTC. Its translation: CASSQVTKGAITYEQYF.